This T cell receptor (beta chain) was profiled in a study of lung T cells in sarcoidosis with Löfgren's syndrome. General study points: Löfgren's syndrome patients reportedly showed greatest TRAV12-1 and TRBV2 expansion versus controls.

A single record per CDR3 protein comes from TCRdb applying MiXCR to the reads. There are 60,000 to 65,000 distinct CDR3 sequences in the sample; roughly 20% occur only once, and approximately 2.2% lies in the top ten. The CDR3 length is 13 residues. Trimming removed 0 bases at V and 4 bases at J, with 4 bases between. Germline V gene sequence: CDR1 LGHNA, CDR2 YNFKEQ. In the case of this clonotype: Its cognate antigen is unknown.

The receptor was derived from a human donor with sarcoidosis (Löfgren's syndrome or another form), or a control subject (not recorded which). The sequencing sample was made of CD4+ T cells from PBMCs. This sequence joins TRBV4-2 and TRBJ1-3; D remains unclear. CDR3 nucleotides: TGTGCCAGCAGCCAAGACGGCGGAAACACCATATATTTT. Translating it yields CASSQDGGNTIYF.